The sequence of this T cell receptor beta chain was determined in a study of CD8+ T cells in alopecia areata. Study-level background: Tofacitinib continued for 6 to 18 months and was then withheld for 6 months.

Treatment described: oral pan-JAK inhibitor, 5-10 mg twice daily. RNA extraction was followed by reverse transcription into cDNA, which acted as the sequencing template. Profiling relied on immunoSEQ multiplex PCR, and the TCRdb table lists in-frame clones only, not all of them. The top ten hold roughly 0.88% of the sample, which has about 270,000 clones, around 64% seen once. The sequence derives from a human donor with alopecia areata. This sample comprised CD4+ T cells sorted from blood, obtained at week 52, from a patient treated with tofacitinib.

CDR3 bases: TGTGCCAGCAGTAAACAGGGAGTAGGCACCGGGGAGCTGTTTTTT. It translates to CASSKQGVGTGELFF. This chain joins TRBV6-5 and TRBJ2-2; D possibly corresponds to TRBD1 (6 bases). The V end was cut by 5 bases, the J end by 4 bases, with 14 bases between. The germline V gene encodes CDR1 MNHEY and CDR2 SVGAGI. This CDR3 comprises 15 residues.